One sample yielded the 24 T cell receptor beta chains listed below, sequenced in a study of blood T cell repertoires in COVID-19. Some clones are missing from TCRdb's copy, which holds only in-frame ones; the method was immunoSEQ multiplex PCR. The sample shows a few hundred thousand clones, more than 65% of them seen only once. The sequenced sample consisted of peripheral blood. Receptors were obtained from a human donor with acute or convalescent COVID-19. The donor label of this sample is uncertain.

The V call is TRBV5-6, the J call TRBJ1-1, with D unresolved. The CDR3 extends over 12 amino acids. Germline CDR1 is SGHDT and CDR2 is YYEEEE. The V gene lost 4 bases and the J gene lost 7 bases, with 11 bases spanning the gap. The CDR3 reads CASSPAAGEAFF. The CDR3 nucleotides read TGTGCCAGCAGCCCCGCTGCGGGTGAAGCTTTCTTT.

CDR3 sequence: CASSIPAGMNTEAFF. CDR3 coding DNA: TGTGCCAGTAGTATCCCCGCAGGGATGAACACTGAAGCTTTCTTT. The rearrangement links TRBV19 to TRBJ1-1; perhaps TRBD1 as D (5 bases). V gave up 3 bases and J gave up 0 bases, with 11 bases separating them. Germline assignment: CDR1 LNHDA and CDR2 SQIVND (reference sequence). CDR3 length: 15 amino acids. Variable domain in full (rest from reference TRBV19 and TRBJ1-1): DGGITQSPKYLFRKEGQNVTLSCEQNLNHDAMYWYRQDPGQGLRLIYYSQIVNDFQKGDIAEGYSVSREKKESFPLTVTSAQKNPTAFYLCASSIPAGMNTEAFFGQGTRLTVV.

This clone was observed a handful of times. The genes are TRBV19 and TRBJ1-5; no reliable D call. The length of the CDR3 is 15 residues. The V end lost 8 bases, the J end lost 0 bases, and 14 bases lay between the germline ends. Germline CDR1 and CDR2: LNHDA and SQIVND (reference sequence). CDR3 in amino acids: CASGREFYSNQPQHF. DNA of the CDR3: TGTGCCAGTGGGAGGGAGTTCTATAGCAATCAGCCCCAGCATTTT.

V is TRBV18 and J is TRBJ2-3, with a tentative D call TRBD1 (6 bases). V lost 3 bases and J lost 3, with 13 bases in between. This CDR3 has 15 amino acids. Germline loops: CDR1 KGHSH, CDR2 LQKENI. The CDR3 DNA sequence: TGTGCCAGCTCACCTACTAGAAGGGGGACAGATACGCAGTATTTT. Amino acids: CASSPTRRGTDTQYF.

This clone was recorded a few times. The V call is TRBV3-1 (or the pseudogene TRBV3-2), the J call TRBJ2-1; D is perhaps TRBD2 (6 bases). The CDR3 length is 15 residues. Germline values: CDR1 LGHDT, CDR2 YNNKEL (reference sequence). Trimming removed 5 bases at V and 6 bases at J, with 17 bases between. The CDR3, as DNA: TGTGCCAGCAGCTTAGCGGAGAAAAAGGGCAATGAGCAGTTCTTC. It codes for CASSLAEKKGNEQFF.

The J gene is TRBJ1-1, the V gene TRBV6-5, with D unclear. Germline V gives CDR1 MNHEY, CDR2 SVGAGI. The CDR3 is 11 amino acids. Trimming left V 5 bases short and J 5 bases short, with 6 bases between. CDR3 bases: TGTGCCAGCAGTCGCGCTACTGAAGCTTTCTTT. Translated: CASSRATEAFF.

CDR3 coding DNA: TGTGCCAGCCTCTCGGGAGCGGGGGTCAATGAGCAGTTCTTC. Its translation: CASLSGAGVNEQFF. The V gene is TRBV6-5, the J gene TRBJ2-1, with 8 bases aligning to TRBD2. The CDR3 has 14 amino acids. V was clipped by 8 bases and J by 6 bases; unmatched bases: 9. Germline CDR1 is MNHEY and CDR2 is SVGAGI.

The chain is built from TRBV29-1 and TRBJ2-1; TRBD2 matches 9 bases. The CDR3 loop spans 14 amino acids. The germline gives CDR1 SQVTM, CDR2 ANQGSEA. V trimming: 4 bases; J trimming: 4 bases; junction bases outside the gene matches: 5. CDR3 DNA sequence: TGCAGCGTTGGTGGACTAGCGCTTTACAATGAGCAGTTCTTC. The encoded protein is CSVGGLALYNEQFF.

The chain links TRBV6-6 to TRBJ1-6; possible D gene TRBD1, 6 bases. V was cut by 7 bases and J by 7 bases, with 8 bases left in between. The CDR3 runs 12 residues. Per the germline V gene, CDR1 is MNHNY and CDR2 is SVGAGI (reference sequence). The CDR3 DNA is TGTGCCAGCAACCAGGGGAATTCACCCCTCCACTTT. Translation gives CASNQGNSPLHF.

This chain joins TRBV2 and TRBJ1-5; no clear D gene. The length of the CDR3 is 14 residues. Germline CDR1 is SNHLY and CDR2 is FYNNEI. Trimming shortened V by 6 bases and J by 4 bases, and 13 bases separated the two germline ends. The CDR3 reads CASSLGFANQPQHF. For the CDR3, the DNA is TGTGCCAGCAGCCTGGGCTTCGCTAATCAGCCCCAGCATTTT.

The chain is built from TRBV4-1 and TRBJ2-7; maybe TRBD2 (5 bases). This CDR3 has 15 residues. Germline CDR1 and CDR2: MGHRA and YSYEKL. The V end was cut by 2 bases, the J end by 3 bases, with 14 bases between. CDR3 protein: CASSQSPSPYYEQYF. The CDR3 DNA follows: TGCGCCAGCAGCCAATCCCCTAGCCCATACTACGAGCAGTACTTC.

The gene calls are TRBV4-2 and TRBJ2-5; TRBD2 agrees at 10 bases. This CDR3 is 16 amino acids long. V dropped 4 bases and J dropped 3; count of bases not matched to a gene: 8. Germline-derived CDR1 and CDR2 are LGHNA and YNFKEQ. The CDR3 sequence is CASSPLGAGGKETQYF. CDR3 nucleotides: TGTGCCAGCAGCCCATTGGGAGCGGGAGGGAAAGAGACCCAGTACTTC.

V is TRBV3-1 (or the pseudogene TRBV3-2) and J is TRBJ1-2; TRBD1 matches 9 bases. The CDR3 length is 16 residues. From germline, CDR1 is LGHDT and CDR2 YNNKEL (reference sequence). The V gene end was trimmed by 5 bases and the J gene end by 7 bases; junction bases not matched to a gene: 14. Written as DNA, the CDR3 is TGTGCCAGCAGCTCACAGGGGGCAGGGGCCAGGAGTGGCTACACCTTC. It is translated as CASSSQGAGARSGYTF.

The chain couples TRBV6-5 to TRBJ1-2, with a possible D match to TRBD1 (5 bases). CDR1 and CDR2 (germline): MNHEY, SVGAGI. This CDR3 is built from 13 residues. V gave up 0 bases and J gave up 8 bases, with 10 bases separating them. CDR3 loop: CASSYSIRTGYTF. The CDR3 nucleotides read TGTGCCAGCAGTTACTCGATTAGGACAGGCTACACCTTC.

The count of this clone is one. J is TRBJ2-4 and V is TRBV6-5, with D perhaps TRBD1 (5 bases). The V end was cut by 6 bases, the J end by 7 bases, with 13 bases between. The CDR3 consists of 13 residues. Germline loops: CDR1 MNHEY, CDR2 SVGAGI. The CDR3 here is CASRSDSSNIQYF. CDR3 sequence (DNA): TGTGCCAGCAGGTCAGACAGTTCCAACATTCAGTACTTC.

The chain employs TRBV4-1 and TRBJ1-1; weak D call: TRBD1 (5 bases). The CDR3 length is 15 residues. Per the germline V gene, CDR1 is MGHRA and CDR2 is YSYEKL. V lost 1 base to trimming and J lost 8 bases, with 17 bases between them. The CDR3 here is CASSQVQGTTPEAFF. The CDR3 DNA reads as TGCGCCAGCAGCCAAGTCCAGGGAACAACCCCCGAAGCTTTCTTT.

This clone showed up just once. This chain connects TRBV12-3 or TRBV12-4 to TRBJ2-7; a possible D gene is TRBD1 (6 bases). The CDR3 has 12 amino acids. Trimming removed 2 bases from V and 5 bases from J, with 7 bases in between. The CDR3 loop reads CASSLTGNEQYF. The CDR3 DNA follows: TGTGCCAGCAGTTTAACAGGGAACGAGCAGTACTTC.

The CDR3 region is CASSLEQGAFF. The DNA of the CDR3 is TGTGCCAGCAGCTTAGAGCAGGGTGCTTTCTTT. The chain has TRBV7-9 and TRBJ1-1; possible D gene TRBD1, 5 bases. Deletions cut 1 base from V and 11 bases from J, with 8 bases between. Germline lookup yields CDR1 SEHNR and CDR2 FQNEAQ (reference sequence). The CDR3 has 11 residues.

This clone was recorded once. J is TRBJ2-3 and V is TRBV6-2 or TRBV6-3, with 8 bases aligning to TRBD2. Trimming took 2 bases from V and 4 from J; bases not matched to a gene: 5. Germline-derived CDR1 and CDR2 are MNHEY and SVGEGT. The CDR3 spans 15 residues. CDR3 loop: CASSYISGGSDTQYF. In DNA, the CDR3 is TGTGCCAGCAGTTACATCAGCGGGGGCTCAGATACGCAGTATTTT.

The chain joins TRBV9 to TRBJ1-5; 10 bases map to TRBD1. V was clipped by 3 bases and J by 1 base; unmatched bases: 4. The CDR3 runs to 16 residues. From germline, CDR1 is SGDLS and CDR2 YYNGEE. The DNA of the CDR3 is TGTGCCAGCAGCGCCCGACAGGGGGCGAGCAATCAGCCCCAGCATTTT. Its protein is CASSARQGASNQPQHF.

CDR3 in DNA: TGTGCCAGCAGTCGCCAGGGGTATGAGCAGTTCTTC. Its protein is CASSRQGYEQFF. This chain joins TRBV6-6 and TRBJ2-1; D may be TRBD1 (6 bases). The CDR3 is 12 amino acids. In germline, CDR1 is MNHNY, CDR2 SVGAGI (reference sequence). Trimming shortened V by 5 bases and J by 8 bases, and 10 bases separated the two germline ends.

In its sample, this clone was seen a few times. The V gene is TRBV2, the J gene TRBJ2-7, with D maybe TRBD1 (5 bases). The CDR3 is made up of 14 amino acids. Trimming removed 2 bases from V and 2 bases from J, with 10 bases in between. Germline V gives CDR1 SNHLY, CDR2 FYNNEI. The CDR3 coding sequence is TGTGCCAGCAGTGAACGGACAAAGACCTACGAGCAGTACTTC. Protein product: CASSERTKTYEQYF.

The chain joins TRBV7-6 to TRBJ1-3, with unresolved D. Germline V CDR1 and CDR2: SGHVS, FNYEAQ. The CDR3 loop spans 14 amino acids. Trimming took 5 bases from V and 4 from J, leaving 12 bases between them. CDR3 in DNA: TGTGCCAGCAGCCCCCTCTTCCCCGGAAACACCATATATTTT. This translates into CASSPLFPGNTIYF.

CDR3 loop: CASRTGTGGTDTQYF. CDR3 in DNA: TGTGCCAGTAGGACCGGGACAGGGGGCACAGATACGCAGTATTTT. J is TRBJ2-3 and V is TRBV19; TRBD1 aligns across 10 bases. The CDR3 has 15 residues. J gave up 1 base and V 6 bases, and 4 bases lay outside the gene matches. Germline CDR1 reads LNHDA; CDR2 reads SQIVND (reference sequence).